What follows are 21 T cell receptor beta chains derived from one specimen sequenced in a study of graft-versus-host responses after intestinal transplantation. Responders (around 200,000, CFSE-labeled) met around 200,000 stimulators that were irradiated and violet-dye-labeled. The repertoire was sequenced with immunoSEQ multiplex PCR; TCRdb's copy has only in-frame clones and lacks some. This sample has 8,000 or so clones, with around 30% found just once. The specimen was alloreactive CD8+ T cells from a mixed lymphocyte reaction culture, collected before intestinal transplant. Subset denoted: CFSE-low proliferating T cells sorted from roughly 6-day pre-transplant mixed lymphocyte reaction (GvH or HvG direction). The receptors here all came from a human patient who received an intestinal transplant.

By its share, this clone is medium-sized. V and J are TRBV13 and TRBJ1-3; no firm D call. The CDR3 loop spans 15 amino acids. Germline CDR1 PRHDT, CDR2 FYEKMQ (reference sequence). Deletions cut 4 bases from V and 6 bases from J, with 16 bases between. The CDR3 is CASSSELTLPNTIYF. CDR3 DNA sequence: TGTGCCAGCAGCTCCGAACTCACCCTCCCAAACACCATATATTTT. Together with reference TRBV13 and TRBJ1-3, the CDR3 gives the full variable domain: AAGVIQSPRHLIKEKRETATLKCYPIPRHDTVYWYQQGPGQDPQFLISFYEKMQSDKGSIPDRFSAQQFSDYHSELNMSSLELGDSALYFCASSSELTLPNTIYFGEGSWLTVV.

The gene calls are TRBV19 and TRBJ2-7; D gene unclear. CDR1 is LNHDA and CDR2 is SQIVND in the germline V gene (reference sequence). The CDR3 is 13 residues long. V lost 5 bases and J 6 bases, leaving 14 bases between the germline ends. The CDR3 DNA reads TGTGCCAGTAGTCCCCCCGACATTCTCGAGCAGTACTTC. Encoded protein: CASSPPDILEQYF.

This clone was picked up a small number of times. The chain is built from TRBV5-4 and TRBJ2-7; tentative D call: TRBD2 (6 bases). The germline CDR1 and CDR2 sequences are SGHNT and YYREEE (reference sequence). V was clipped by 0 bases and J by 0 bases, with 10 bases between them. CDR3 length: 15 amino acids. CDR3 residues: CASSLGIGSSYEQYF. CDR3 DNA sequence: TGTGCCAGCAGCTTGGGAATCGGGAGCTCCTACGAGCAGTACTTC.

V usage is TRBV2 and J usage is TRBJ2-5; D possibly corresponds to TRBD1 (5 bases). Trimming removed 3 bases at V and 0 bases at J, with 8 bases between. The CDR3 has 14 amino acids. Germline CDR1 reads SNHLY; CDR2 reads FYNNEI. This CDR3 is CASSDRAYQETQYF. DNA for the CDR3: TGTGCCAGCAGTGACAGGGCGTACCAAGAGACCCAGTACTTC.

The chain links TRBV29-1 to TRBJ1-4, with D unresolved. Trimming took 3 bases from V and 12 from J, leaving 20 bases between them. Germline V gene data show CDR1 as SQVTM and CDR2 as ANQGSEA. The CDR3 covers 14 residues. This chain's CDR3 is CSVEGLGSGEELFF. The CDR3 DNA sequence: TGCAGCGTTGAGGGGTTGGGGTCGGGAGAAGAACTGTTTTTT.

This sequence joins TRBV19 and TRBJ1-2, with D unclear. This CDR3 has 13 residues. From germline, CDR1 is LNHDA and CDR2 SQIVND (reference sequence). V lost 7 bases to trimming and J lost 2 bases, with 11 bases between them. The CDR3 bases are TGTGCCAGTAATCCGGCGGCAAACTATGGCTACACCTTC. This encodes CASNPAANYGYTF. The complete variable domain, with remaining parts taken from reference TRBV19 and TRBJ1-2, reads DGGITQSPKYLFRKEGQNVTLSCEQNLNHDAMYWYRQDPGQGLRLIYYSQIVNDFQKGDIAEGYSVSREKKESFPLTVTSAQKNPTAFYLCASNPAANYGYTFGSGTRLTVV.

The V call is TRBV4-3, the J call TRBJ2-7; 15 bases fit TRBD2. The CDR3 contains 16 residues. The V gene end was trimmed by 4 bases and the J gene end by 2 bases; junction bases not matched to a gene: 3. Germline CDR1 reads LGHNA; CDR2 reads YSLEER. The CDR3 sequence: CASSPGLAGGTYEQYF. The CDR3 bases are TGCGCCAGCAGCCCCGGACTAGCGGGGGGGACCTACGAGCAGTACTTC.

The rearrangement uses TRBV11-2 and TRBJ2-7, with TRBD1 matching 12 bases. CDR1 and CDR2 from the germline V gene are SGHAT and FQNNGV. This CDR3 has 14 residues. The trim removed 5 bases at V and 5 bases at J, leaving 4 bases unmatched. CDR3 nucleotides: TGTGCCAGCAGCACCGGGACAGGGGGCCACGAGCAGTACTTC. Its translation is CASSTGTGGHEQYF.

This clone was detected once. The rearrangement joins TRBV6-6 to TRBJ1-2, with D unresolved. Deletions cut 4 bases from V and 2 bases from J, with 8 bases between. This CDR3 is 13 amino acids long. CDR1 is MNHNY and CDR2 is SVGAGI in the germline V gene (reference sequence). Here the CDR3 reads CASSSEINYGYTF. For the CDR3, the DNA is TGTGCCAGCAGTTCCGAGATCAACTATGGCTACACCTTC.

This chain connects TRBV7-6 to TRBJ2-5; D remains ambiguous. The DNA end is more similar to TRBJ2-7, so the J call may be wrong. The germline gives CDR1 SGHVS, CDR2 FNYEAQ. This CDR3 has 13 residues. CDR3 bases: TGTGCCAGCAGCTTATTGACACCCTACGAGCAGTACTTC. This gives the protein CASSLLTPYEQYF.

The chain uses TRBV28 and TRBJ1-2; TRBD1 agrees at 7 bases. This CDR3 has 13 residues. Unmatched junction bases numbered 0, after V lost 2 bases and J lost 3 bases. The germline V gene encodes CDR1 MDHEN and CDR2 SYDVKM. The CDR3 nucleotides read TGTGCCAGCAGTTTAGGGACAGACTATGGCTACACCTTC. Protein: CASSLGTDYGYTF.

The V gene is TRBV19, the J gene TRBJ1-5; D gene ambiguous. This CDR3 spans 15 amino acids. Germline CDR1 is LNHDA and CDR2 is SQIVND (reference sequence). V was trimmed by 6 bases and J by 0 bases, leaving 12 bases between them. CDR3 nucleotide sequence: TGTGCCAGTAGCATGTCGGAGTATAGCAATCAGCCCCAGCATTTT. Its protein product is CASSMSEYSNQPQHF. Drawing the rest from reference TRBV19 and TRBJ1-5, the complete variable domain is DGGITQSPKYLFRKEGQNVTLSCEQNLNHDAMYWYRQDPGQGLRLIYYSQIVNDFQKGDIAEGYSVSREKKESFPLTVTSAQKNPTAFYLCASSMSEYSNQPQHFGDGTRLSIL.

The chain has TRBV2 and TRBJ2-3; maybe TRBD1 (5 bases). V was clipped by 8 bases and J by 2 bases, with 11 bases between them. Germline V gives CDR1 SNHLY, CDR2 FYNNEI. The CDR3 runs 13 residues. CDR3 in DNA: TGTGCCAGCGATGACAGAAACACAGATACGCAGTATTTT. It yields the protein CASDDRNTDTQYF.

J is TRBJ2-2 and V is TRBV27; no definite D call. Trimming removed 3 bases at V and 0 bases at J, with 14 bases between. The germline V gene encodes CDR1 MNHEY and CDR2 SMNVEV (reference sequence). The CDR3 loop spans 17 amino acids. CDR3 in DNA: TGTGCCAGCAGTTTGCATCCGCAAAGAGCGAACACCGGGGAGCTGTTTTTT. Its protein product is CASSLHPQRANTGELFF.

The chain couples TRBV30 to TRBJ2-2, with a possible D match to TRBD1 (6 bases). The V end was cut by 2 bases, the J end by 7 bases, with 11 bases between. This CDR3 has 13 amino acids. Germline V lookup: CDR1 GTSNPN, CDR2 SVGIG (reference sequence). The CDR3 DNA is TGTGCCTGGAGTACGGGACATTTCGGGGAGCTGTTTTTT. Translated: CAWSTGHFGELFF.

This clone has a handful of counts. The V and J genes are TRBV6-5 and TRBJ1-6, with D possibly TRBD1 on 5 matching bases. Trimming shortened V by 3 bases and J by 14 bases, and 14 bases separated the two germline ends. This CDR3 is 13 amino acids long. Germline-derived CDR1 and CDR2 are MNHEY and SVGAGI. This CDR3 is CASSYIRDLALHF. For the CDR3, the DNA is TGTGCCAGCAGTTATATCCGGGACTTGGCCCTCCACTTT.

This rearrangement joins TRBV23-1 to TRBJ1-5, with D unclear. TRBV23-1 is given ORF status, its function remaining uncertain. The length of the CDR3 is 17 residues. The V and J ends lost 1 base and 5 bases respectively, with 18 bases between them. The CDR3 protein is CASSQYSGEGGDQPQHF. In nucleotides, the CDR3 is TGCGCCAGCAGTCAATACTCGGGAGAAGGCGGGGATCAGCCCCAGCATTTT.

The sample holds a few counts of this clone. The V gene is TRBV13, the J gene TRBJ2-3; a weak D match, TRBD2 (6 bases). Per germline, CDR1 PRHDT and CDR2 FYEKMQ (reference sequence). V was shortened by 5 bases and J by 6 bases, with 18 bases between the two germline ends. The length of the CDR3 is 15 residues. The CDR3 loop reads CASSTVIGGADTQYF. CDR3 bases: TGTGCCAGCAGCACAGTAATCGGAGGGGCGGATACGCAGTATTTT.

V is TRBV27 and J is TRBJ2-7; D may be TRBD2 (6 bases). Deletions cut 2 bases from V and 2 bases from J, with 7 bases between. The germline V gene encodes CDR1 MNHEY and CDR2 SMNVEV (reference sequence). The CDR3 totals 13 residues. Here the CDR3 DNA reads TGTGCCAGCAGTTTAACGGGGGCCTACGAGCAGTACTTC. As protein: CASSLTGAYEQYF.

This chain uses TRBV19 with TRBJ2-7; TRBD1 agrees at 8 bases. This CDR3 contains 15 residues. Trimming removed 5 bases from V and 1 base from J; junction bases left unmatched: 7. CDR1 is LNHDA and CDR2 is SQIVND in the germline V gene (reference sequence). Written as DNA, the CDR3 is TGTGCCAGTAGTCTATCCGGACAGGGTTCCTACGAGCAGTACTTC. This translates into CASSLSGQGSYEQYF.

By share, this clone ranks as medium-sized. The chain recombines TRBV30 with TRBJ2-2; TRBD2 matches 13 bases. This CDR3 contains 18 residues. Looked up from germline, CDR1 is GTSNPN and CDR2 is SVGIG (reference sequence). V was clipped by 2 bases and J by 3 bases; unmatched bases: 9. The CDR3 is CAWSNGLAGVWYTGELFF. The CDR3 nucleotides read TGTGCCTGGAGTAATGGACTAGCGGGAGTGTGGTACACCGGGGAGCTGTTTTTT.